A selection of T cell receptor beta chains follows, all from one sample in a study of T cell repertoires in cytomegalovirus infection. Via MiXCR, TCRdb re-called the reads, giving one row per CDR3 protein. The data contain 640,000 or so distinct CDR3 sequences, approximately 33% of them seen just once; the ten biggest clones take up roughly 18%. These TCRs are of unknown antigen specificity. The sample in question was cultured PBMCs, obtained from culture after CMV antigen stimulation. All receptors come from a human donor in good health (CMV status not recorded). Some clones in this sample may be carry-over from other donors' samples. CDR3s leave out the opening cysteine and the closing phenylalanine or tryptophan. Fields, in order: V gene, J gene, D gene, CDR3 protein. A D gene is named only where the DNA matches it firmly.

v_call: TRBV7-9
j_call: TRBJ2-3
d_call: TRBD2
cdr3_aa: ASSRGLAGESTDTQY

v_call: TRBV7-8
j_call: TRBJ2-7
d_call: TRBD2
cdr3_aa: ASSARLAGSSEQY

v_call: TRBV6-2/TRBV6-3
j_call: TRBJ1-6
d_call: TRBD1
cdr3_aa: ASSYASGTGNSPLH

v_call: TRBV14
j_call: TRBJ2-7
d_call: TRBD1
cdr3_aa: ASSQGYLLGQGSYEQY

v_call: TRBV2
j_call: TRBJ2-7
d_call: TRBD1
cdr3_aa: ASSRQGPTGEQY

v_call: TRBV4-3
j_call: TRBJ1-5
d_call: .
cdr3_aa: ASSQDLGRDQPQH

v_call: TRBV7-2
j_call: TRBJ2-7
d_call: .
cdr3_aa: ASSFGSVAGYEQY

v_call: TRBV2
j_call: TRBJ1-3
d_call: .
cdr3_aa: ASSESSSGNTIY

v_call: TRBV10-3
j_call: TRBJ2-7
d_call: TRBD1
cdr3_aa: AISERGTGLSEQY

v_call: TRBV2
j_call: TRBJ2-5
d_call: .
cdr3_aa: ASSEFRGREETQY

v_call: TRBV11-2
j_call: TRBJ2-1
d_call: .
cdr3_aa: ASSRRLESNEQF

v_call: TRBV20-1
j_call: TRBJ2-7
d_call: TRBD1
cdr3_aa: SAADRGRFEQY

v_call: TRBV20-1
j_call: TRBJ2-7
d_call: .
cdr3_aa: SASFSGVEQY

v_call: TRBV11-2
j_call: TRBJ2-5
d_call: .
cdr3_aa: ASSQGRGGIQETQY

v_call: TRBV20-1
j_call: TRBJ1-6
d_call: .
cdr3_aa: SASVRGTSALH

v_call: TRBV6-5
j_call: TRBJ2-7
d_call: TRBD2
cdr3_aa: ASSYGPSGVYEQY

v_call: TRBV7-2
j_call: TRBJ2-7
d_call: TRBD2
cdr3_aa: ASRPPGLAGVLQY

v_call: TRBV12-3/TRBV12-4
j_call: TRBJ2-5
d_call: TRBD2
cdr3_aa: ASSHYPGGLAGAPQETQY

v_call: TRBV6-6
j_call: TRBJ1-1
d_call: .
cdr3_aa: ASTAPKVNTEAF

v_call: TRBV12-3/TRBV12-4
j_call: TRBJ2-3
d_call: .
cdr3_aa: ASSLAGITDTQY

v_call: TRBV7-2
j_call: TRBJ2-5
d_call: .
cdr3_aa: ASSRDTEETQY

v_call: TRBV6-5
j_call: TRBJ2-3
d_call: .
cdr3_aa: ASSYSGGSGTDTQY

v_call: TRBV6-5
j_call: TRBJ2-4
d_call: .
cdr3_aa: ASSPTRTVPQNIQY

v_call: TRBV3-1
j_call: TRBJ2-6
d_call: .
cdr3_aa: ASSQGRPGANVLT

v_call: TRBV4-1
j_call: TRBJ2-7
d_call: .
cdr3_aa: ASSQGRGVPYEQY

v_call: TRBV7-2
j_call: TRBJ1-5
d_call: .
cdr3_aa: ASSQRINQPQH

v_call: TRBV4-1
j_call: TRBJ2-1
d_call: TRBD2
cdr3_aa: ASSQKLAGGTNEQF

v_call: TRBV6-2/TRBV6-3
j_call: TRBJ2-1
d_call: TRBD2
cdr3_aa: ASSYSAIAGSESYNEQF

v_call: TRBV12-3/TRBV12-4
j_call: TRBJ2-7
d_call: .
cdr3_aa: ASSHLRRASYEQY

v_call: TRBV12-3/TRBV12-4
j_call: TRBJ2-5
d_call: TRBD2
cdr3_aa: ASSPRLAETETQY

v_call: TRBV7-6
j_call: TRBJ2-7
d_call: TRBD2
cdr3_aa: ASSLLAGGRYYEQY

v_call: TRBV19
j_call: TRBJ2-2
d_call: .
cdr3_aa: ASTQLGANTGELF

v_call: TRBV11-2
j_call: TRBJ1-2
d_call: TRBD1
cdr3_aa: ASSLLGTGLNCGYT

v_call: TRBV7-6
j_call: TRBJ1-2
d_call: .
cdr3_aa: ASSLGRDTVYGYT

v_call: TRBV7-2
j_call: TRBJ2-1
d_call: .
cdr3_aa: ASSGGRLAQEQF

v_call: TRBV6-5
j_call: TRBJ2-2
d_call: TRBD2
cdr3_aa: ASRLRPGTSGRGSGELF

v_call: TRBV7-2
j_call: TRBJ2-3
d_call: .
cdr3_aa: ASSPERGGDTQY

v_call: TRBV7-2
j_call: TRBJ2-5
d_call: .
cdr3_aa: ASSLEIDTFGETQY

v_call: TRBV6-5
j_call: TRBJ1-3
d_call: TRBD1
cdr3_aa: ASSYSGTGGNTIY

v_call: TRBV7-2
j_call: TRBJ2-7
d_call: .
cdr3_aa: ASSSPMTGEQY

v_call: TRBV7-6
j_call: TRBJ2-1
d_call: .
cdr3_aa: ASSAGGLEQF

v_call: TRBV10-3
j_call: TRBJ2-7
d_call: TRBD1
cdr3_aa: AIAPQPGQGEYEQY

v_call: TRBV29-1
j_call: TRBJ1-4
d_call: TRBD1
cdr3_aa: SVEAGGGYEKLF

v_call: TRBV2
j_call: TRBJ2-3
d_call: .
cdr3_aa: ASGQSPRDTQY

v_call: TRBV12-3/TRBV12-4
j_call: TRBJ1-6
d_call: .
cdr3_aa: ASSLAINYSPLH

v_call: TRBV6-2/TRBV6-3
j_call: TRBJ2-7
d_call: .
cdr3_aa: ASSSRSREQY